This TCR beta chain stems from a study of cytomegalovirus exposure and HLA in healthy donors. Germline V lookup: CDR1 MNHEY, CDR2 SVGAGI. The CDR3 consists of 12 residues. V lost 11 bases and J lost 0; bases outside the gene matches: 4. PCR involved 60 Vbeta and 13 Jbeta primers. Data came from immunoSEQ multiplex PCR; TCRdb stores just in-frame clones and leaves some out. Altogether roughly 140,000 clones are present, around 65% being singletons, with the ten largest covering about 3%. The sequencing sample was made of PBMCs. This clonotype was obtained from a woman in her thirties in good health and CMV-seropositive. V gene TRBV6-5 combines with J gene TRBJ2-7; TRBD2 matches at 7 bases. Here the CDR3 DNA reads TGTGCCTCGGGAGGAGACTCCTACGAGCAGTACTTC. Protein product: CASGGDSYEQYF.